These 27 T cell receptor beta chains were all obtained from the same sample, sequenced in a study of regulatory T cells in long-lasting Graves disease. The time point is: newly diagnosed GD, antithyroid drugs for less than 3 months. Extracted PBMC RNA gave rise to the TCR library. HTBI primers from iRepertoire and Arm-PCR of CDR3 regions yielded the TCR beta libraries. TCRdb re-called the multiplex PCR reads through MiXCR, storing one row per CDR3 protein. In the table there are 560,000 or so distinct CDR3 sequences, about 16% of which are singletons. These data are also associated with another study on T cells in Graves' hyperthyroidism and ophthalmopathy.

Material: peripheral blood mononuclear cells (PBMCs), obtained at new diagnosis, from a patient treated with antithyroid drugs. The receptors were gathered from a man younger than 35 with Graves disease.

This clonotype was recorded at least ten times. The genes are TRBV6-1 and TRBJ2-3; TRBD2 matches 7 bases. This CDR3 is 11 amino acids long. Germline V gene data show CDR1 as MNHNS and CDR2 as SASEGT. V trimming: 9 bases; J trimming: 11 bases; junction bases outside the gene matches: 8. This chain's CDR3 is CASAPGTKQYF. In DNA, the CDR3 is TGTGCCAGTGCCCCGGGGACTAAGCAGTATTTT.

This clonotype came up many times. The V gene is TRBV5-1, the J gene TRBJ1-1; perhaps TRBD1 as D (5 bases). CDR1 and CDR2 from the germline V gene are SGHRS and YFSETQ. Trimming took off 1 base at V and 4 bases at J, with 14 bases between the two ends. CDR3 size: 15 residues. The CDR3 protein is CASSLRGPEATEAFF. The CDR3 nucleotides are TGCGCCAGCAGCTTGAGGGGCCCTGAAGCCACTGAAGCTTTCTTT.

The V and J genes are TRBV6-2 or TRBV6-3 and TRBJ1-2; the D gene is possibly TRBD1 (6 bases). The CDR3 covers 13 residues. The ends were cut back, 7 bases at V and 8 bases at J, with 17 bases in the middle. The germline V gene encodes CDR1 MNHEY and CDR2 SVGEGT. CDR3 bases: TGTGCCAGCACCGTGGGACAAGTTCGGGGCTACACCTTC. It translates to CASTVGQVRGYTF.

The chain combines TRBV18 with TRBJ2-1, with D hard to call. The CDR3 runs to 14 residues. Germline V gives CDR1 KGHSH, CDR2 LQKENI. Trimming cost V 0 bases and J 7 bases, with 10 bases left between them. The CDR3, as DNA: TGTGCCAGCTCACCACCCTCTACCACGAATGAGCAGTTCTTC. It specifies CASSPPSTTNEQFF. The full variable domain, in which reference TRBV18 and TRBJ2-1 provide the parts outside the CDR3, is NAGVMQNPRHLVRRRGQEARLRCSPMKGHSHVYWYRQLPEEGLKFMVYLQKENIIDESGMPKERFSAEFPKEGPSILRIQQVVRGDSAAYFCASSPPSTTNEQFFGPGTRLTVL.

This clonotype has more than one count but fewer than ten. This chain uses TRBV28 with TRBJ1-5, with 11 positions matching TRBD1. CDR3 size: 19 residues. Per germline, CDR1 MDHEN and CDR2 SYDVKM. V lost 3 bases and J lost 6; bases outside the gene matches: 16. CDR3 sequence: CASSFGVSGTGGRSQPQHF. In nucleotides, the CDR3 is TGTGCCAGCAGTTTTGGGGTATCCGGGACAGGGGGACGGAGTCAGCCCCAGCATTTT.

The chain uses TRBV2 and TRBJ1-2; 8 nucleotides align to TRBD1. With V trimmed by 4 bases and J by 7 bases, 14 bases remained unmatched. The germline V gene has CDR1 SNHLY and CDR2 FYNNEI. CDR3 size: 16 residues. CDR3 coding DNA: TGTGCCAGCAGTGCTGACCCGGGACAGGAGTCTTCTGGCTACACCTTC. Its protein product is CASSADPGQESSGYTF.

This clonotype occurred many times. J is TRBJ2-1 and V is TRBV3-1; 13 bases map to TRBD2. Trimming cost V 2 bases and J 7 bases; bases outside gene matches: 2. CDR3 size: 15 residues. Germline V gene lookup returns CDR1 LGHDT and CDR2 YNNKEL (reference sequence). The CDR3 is CASSQTSGRANEQFF. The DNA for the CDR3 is TGTGCCAGCAGCCAAACTAGCGGGAGGGCAAATGAGCAGTTCTTC.

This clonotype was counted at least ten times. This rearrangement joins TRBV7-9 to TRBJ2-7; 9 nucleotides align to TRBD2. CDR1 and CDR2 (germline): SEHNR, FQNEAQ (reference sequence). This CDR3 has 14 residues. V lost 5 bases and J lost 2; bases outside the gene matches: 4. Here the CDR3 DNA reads TGTGCCAGCAGCAAGAGCGGGAGGACCTACGAGCAGTACTTC. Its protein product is CASSKSGRTYEQYF. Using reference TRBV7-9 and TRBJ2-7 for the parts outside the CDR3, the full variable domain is DTGVSQNPRHKITKRGQNVTFRCDPISEHNRLYWYRQTLGQGPEFLTYFQNEAQLEKSRLLSDRFSAERPKGSFSTLEIQRTEQGDSAMYLCASSKSGRTYEQYFGPGTRLTVT.

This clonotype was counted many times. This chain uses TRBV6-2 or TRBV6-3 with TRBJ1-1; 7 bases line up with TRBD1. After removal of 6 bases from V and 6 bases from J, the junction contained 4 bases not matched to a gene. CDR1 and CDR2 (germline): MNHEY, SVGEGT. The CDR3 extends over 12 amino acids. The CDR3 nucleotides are TGTGCCAGCAGACCCAGGGGGTCTGAAGCTTTCTTT. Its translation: CASRPRGSEAFF.

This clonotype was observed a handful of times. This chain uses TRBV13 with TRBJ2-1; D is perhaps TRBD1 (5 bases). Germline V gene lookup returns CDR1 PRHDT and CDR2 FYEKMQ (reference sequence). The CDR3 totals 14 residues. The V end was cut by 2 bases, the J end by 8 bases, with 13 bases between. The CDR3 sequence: CASSLMGPVDEQFF. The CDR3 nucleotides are TGTGCCAGCAGCTTAATGGGGCCGGTGGATGAGCAGTTCTTC. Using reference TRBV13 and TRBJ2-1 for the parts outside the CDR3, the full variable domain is AAGVIQSPRHLIKEKRETATLKCYPIPRHDTVYWYQQGPGQDPQFLISFYEKMQSDKGSIPDRFSAQQFSDYHSELNMSSLELGDSALYFCASSLMGPVDEQFFGPGTRLTVL.

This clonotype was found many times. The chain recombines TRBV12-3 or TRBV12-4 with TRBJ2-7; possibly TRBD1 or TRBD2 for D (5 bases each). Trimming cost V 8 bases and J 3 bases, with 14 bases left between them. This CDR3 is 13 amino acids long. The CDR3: CASQIQRGYEQYF. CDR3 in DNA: TGTGCCAGCCAAATACAGAGGGGCTACGAGCAGTACTTC.

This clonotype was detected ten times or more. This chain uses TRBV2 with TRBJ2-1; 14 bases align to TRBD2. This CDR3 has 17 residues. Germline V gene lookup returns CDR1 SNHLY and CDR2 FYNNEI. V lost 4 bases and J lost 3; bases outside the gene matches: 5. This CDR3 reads CASSGPTSGGVYNEQFF. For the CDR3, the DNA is TGTGCCAGCAGTGGACCGACTAGCGGGGGGGTCTACAATGAGCAGTTCTTC.

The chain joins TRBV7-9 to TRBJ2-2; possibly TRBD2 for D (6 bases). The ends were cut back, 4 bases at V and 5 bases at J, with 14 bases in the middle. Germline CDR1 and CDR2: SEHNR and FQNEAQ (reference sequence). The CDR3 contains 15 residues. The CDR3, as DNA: TGTGCCAGCAGCTCGAATGGGGGGTTAACCGGGGAGCTGTTTTTT. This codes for CASSSNGGLTGELFF.

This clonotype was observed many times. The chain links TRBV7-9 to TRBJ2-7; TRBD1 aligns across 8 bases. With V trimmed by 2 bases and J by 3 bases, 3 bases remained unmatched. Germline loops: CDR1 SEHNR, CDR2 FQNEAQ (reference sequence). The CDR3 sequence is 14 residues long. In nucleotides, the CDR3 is TGTGCCAGCAGCTTACCAGGGGGCAGCTACGAGCAGTACTTC. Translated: CASSLPGGSYEQYF.

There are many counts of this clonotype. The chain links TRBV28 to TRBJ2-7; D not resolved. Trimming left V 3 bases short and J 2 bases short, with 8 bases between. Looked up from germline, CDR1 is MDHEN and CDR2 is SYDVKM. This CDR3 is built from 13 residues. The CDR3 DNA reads TGTGCCAGCAGTTTCCACAGTACCTACGAGCAGTACTTC. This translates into CASSFHSTYEQYF.

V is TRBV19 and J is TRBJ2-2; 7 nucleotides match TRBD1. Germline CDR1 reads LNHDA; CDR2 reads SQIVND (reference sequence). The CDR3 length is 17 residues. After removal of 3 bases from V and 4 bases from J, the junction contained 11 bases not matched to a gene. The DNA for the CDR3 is TGTGCCAGTAGTATCGTGGCTGGGGACAGATTCACCGGGGAGCTGTTTTTT. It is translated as CASSIVAGDRFTGELFF.

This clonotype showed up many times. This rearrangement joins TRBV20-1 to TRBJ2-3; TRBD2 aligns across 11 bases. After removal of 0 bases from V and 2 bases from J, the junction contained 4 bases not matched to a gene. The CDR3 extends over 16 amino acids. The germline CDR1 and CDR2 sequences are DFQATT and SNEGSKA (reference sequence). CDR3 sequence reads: CSARDLLAGDTDTQYF. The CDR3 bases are TGCAGTGCTAGAGACCTACTAGCGGGAGACACAGATACGCAGTATTTT.

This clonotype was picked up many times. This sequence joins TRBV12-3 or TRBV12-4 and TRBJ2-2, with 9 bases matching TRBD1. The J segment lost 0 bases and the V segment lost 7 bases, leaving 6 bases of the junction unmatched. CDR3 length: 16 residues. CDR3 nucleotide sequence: TGTGCCAGCACTCTACAGGGGGCTTCGAACACCGGGGAGCTGTTTTTT. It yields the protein CASTLQGASNTGELFF.

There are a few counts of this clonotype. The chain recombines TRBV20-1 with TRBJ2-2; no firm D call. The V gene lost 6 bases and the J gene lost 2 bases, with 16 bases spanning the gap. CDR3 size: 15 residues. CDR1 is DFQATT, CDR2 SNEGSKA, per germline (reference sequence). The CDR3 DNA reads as TGCAGTGCCTTCCCAGTACAGAGAAACACCGGGGAGCTGTTTTTT. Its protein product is CSAFPVQRNTGELFF.

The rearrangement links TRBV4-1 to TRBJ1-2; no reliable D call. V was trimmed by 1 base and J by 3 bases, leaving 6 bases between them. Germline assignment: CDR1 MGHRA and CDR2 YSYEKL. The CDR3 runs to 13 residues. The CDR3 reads CASSQGADYGYTF. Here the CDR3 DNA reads TGCGCCAGCAGCCAAGGGGCCGACTATGGCTACACCTTC.

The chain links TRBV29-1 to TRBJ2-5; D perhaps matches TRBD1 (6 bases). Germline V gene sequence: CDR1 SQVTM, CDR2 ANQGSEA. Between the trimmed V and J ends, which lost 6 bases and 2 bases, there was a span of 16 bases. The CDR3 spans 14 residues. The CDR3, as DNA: TGCAGCGTGGTAACAGGGACGACACAAGAGACCCAGTACTTC. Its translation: CSVVTGTTQETQYF.

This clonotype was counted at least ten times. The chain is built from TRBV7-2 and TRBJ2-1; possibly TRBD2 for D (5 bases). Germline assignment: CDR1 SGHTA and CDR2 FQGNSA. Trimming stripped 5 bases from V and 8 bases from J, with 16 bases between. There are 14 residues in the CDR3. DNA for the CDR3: TGTGCCAGCAGCACCTGGACTCTTACGGATGAGCAGTTCTTC. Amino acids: CASSTWTLTDEQFF.

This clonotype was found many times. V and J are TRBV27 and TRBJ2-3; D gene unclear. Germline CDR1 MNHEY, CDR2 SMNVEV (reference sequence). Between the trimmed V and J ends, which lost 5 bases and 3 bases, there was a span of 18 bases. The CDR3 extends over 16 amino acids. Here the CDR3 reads CASSPGPARPTDTQYF. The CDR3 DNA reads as TGTGCCAGCAGTCCGGGCCCCGCGCGCCCTACAGATACGCAGTATTTT.

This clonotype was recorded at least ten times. CDR3 sequence reads: CASSPIPVAKNIQYF. The CDR3 DNA is TGTGCCAGCAGTCCCATTCCTGTAGCCAAAAACATTCAGTACTTC. V gene TRBV28 combines with J gene TRBJ2-4; D not resolved. This CDR3 region has 15 residues. Trimming shortened V by 5 bases and J by 0 bases, and 11 bases separated the two germline ends. Germline loops: CDR1 MDHEN, CDR2 SYDVKM.

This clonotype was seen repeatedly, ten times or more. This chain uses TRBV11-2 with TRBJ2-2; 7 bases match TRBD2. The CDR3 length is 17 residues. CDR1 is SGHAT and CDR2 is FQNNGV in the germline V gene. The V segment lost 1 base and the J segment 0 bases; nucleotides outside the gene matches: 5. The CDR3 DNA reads TGTGCCAGCAGCTTAGTTATTAGCGGGCCGAACACCGGGGAGCTGTTTTTT. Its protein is CASSLVISGPNTGELFF.

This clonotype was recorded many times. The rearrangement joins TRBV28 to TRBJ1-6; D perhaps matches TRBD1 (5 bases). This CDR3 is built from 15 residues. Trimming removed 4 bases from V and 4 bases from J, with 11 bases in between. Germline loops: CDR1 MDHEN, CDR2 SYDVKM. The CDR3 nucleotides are TGTGCCAGCAGTTCTAGGGACGGGTATAATTCACCCCTCCACTTT. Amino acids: CASSSRDGYNSPLHF.

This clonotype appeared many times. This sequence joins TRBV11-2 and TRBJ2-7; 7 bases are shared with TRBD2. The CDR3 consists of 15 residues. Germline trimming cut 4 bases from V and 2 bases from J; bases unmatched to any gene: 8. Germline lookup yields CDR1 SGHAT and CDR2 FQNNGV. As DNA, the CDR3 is TGTGCCAGCAGCTGGGGGGGTGGGGTCGCCTACGAGCAGTACTTC. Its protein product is CASSWGGGVAYEQYF. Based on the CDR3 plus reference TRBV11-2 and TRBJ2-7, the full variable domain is EAGVAQSPRYKIIEKRQSVAFWCNPISGHATLYWYQQILGQGPKLLIQFQNNGVVDDSQLPKDRFSAERLKGVDSTLKIQPAKLEDSAVYLCASSWGGGVAYEQYFGPGTRLTVT.